Below are 17 T cell receptor beta chains sequenced from a single sample in a study of OX40 agonist ivuxolimab in advanced cancers. Sequencing used immunoSEQ multiplex PCR; TCRdb keeps in-frame clones, though not all of them. The sample lists tens of thousands of clones; about four fifths were seen once. Sequenced here: CD4+ or CD8+ T cells sorted from blood, sampled in a trial of the OX40 agonist ivuxolimab. The receptors derive from an adult with an advanced solid tumor such as melanoma, head and neck, liver or kidney cancer.

This clone was recorded only once. This chain links TRBV11-3 with TRBJ2-3; no reliable D call. This CDR3 spans 14 amino acids. From germline, CDR1 is SGHNT and CDR2 YENEEA. V lost 1 base, J lost 0 bases, and 5 bases lay in between. Written as DNA, the CDR3 is TGTGCCAGCAGCTTAGGGGCGAGCACAGATACGCAGTATTTT. Residues: CASSLGASTDTQYF.

The chain has TRBV19 and TRBJ1-1, with D uncertain. CDR1 LNHDA and CDR2 SQIVND come from the germline V gene (reference sequence). This CDR3 is built from 15 residues. V lost 3 bases and J lost 5, with 16 bases in between. CDR3 DNA: TGTGCCAGTAGTATTCGGCAGCGACTGGGGACTGAAGCTTTCTTT. Protein: CASSIRQRLGTEAFF.

The chain is built from TRBV6-6 and TRBJ1-3, with D maybe TRBD1 (6 bases). The CDR3 consists of 16 residues. Germline CDR1 reads MNHNY; CDR2 reads SVGAGI (reference sequence). Trimming left V 5 bases short and J 4 bases short, with 18 bases between. The CDR3 loop reads CASSQSQGSSGNTIYF. Written as DNA, the CDR3 is TGTGCCAGCAGTCAGTCACAGGGAAGTTCCGGAAACACCATATATTTT.

As DNA, the CDR3 is TGCGCCAGCAGAAAGGGGCAGGGATACAATGAGCAGTTCTTC. It is translated as CASRKGQGYNEQFF. J is TRBJ2-1 and V is TRBV5-1; possible D gene TRBD1, 5 bases. Germline V gene sequence: CDR1 SGHRS, CDR2 YFSETQ. Between the trimmed V and J ends, which lost 5 bases and 4 bases, there was a span of 13 bases. The CDR3 has 14 residues. Full variable domain (missing parts from reference TRBV5-1 and TRBJ2-1): KAGVTQTPRYLIKTRGQQVTLSCSPISGHRSVSWYQQTPGQGLQFLFEYFSETQRNKGNFPGRFSGRQFSNSRSEMNVSTLELGDSALYLCASRKGQGYNEQFFGPGTRLTVL.

The chain combines TRBV12-5 with TRBJ2-3, with 10 bases identical to TRBD1. V trimming: 6 bases; J trimming: 1 base; junction bases outside the gene matches: 10. The CDR3 extends over 17 amino acids. Per the germline V gene, CDR1 is LGHNT and CDR2 is FRNRAP. In DNA, the CDR3 is TGTGCTAGTGGGAAGGGGACAGGGGCGCTCGGCACAGATACGCAGTATTTT. It is translated as CASGKGTGALGTDTQYF.

This chain links TRBV19 with TRBJ2-7, with 12 bases that match TRBD2. Unmatched junction bases numbered 9, after V lost 5 bases and J lost 1 base. The CDR3 is 17 residues long. Looked up from germline, CDR1 is LNHDA and CDR2 is SQIVND (reference sequence). CDR3 in amino acids: CASSPSGLAGRSYEQYF. Here the CDR3 DNA reads TGTGCCAGTAGTCCCTCCGGACTAGCGGGGAGATCCTACGAGCAGTACTTC.

The chain joins TRBV5-1 to TRBJ2-3; TRBD2 matches 11 bases. Germline V lookup: CDR1 SGHRS, CDR2 YFSETQ. V dropped 8 bases and J dropped 1; count of bases not matched to a gene: 6. CDR3 length: 15 residues. CDR3 in amino acids: CASYPTSGGTDTQYF. Written as DNA, the CDR3 is TGCGCCAGTTACCCGACTAGCGGGGGCACAGATACGCAGTATTTT.

This clone has just a few counts. The chain carries TRBV7-9 and TRBJ2-7; D remains unclear. The CDR3 is 12 residues long. Germline lookup yields CDR1 SEHNR and CDR2 FQNEAQ (reference sequence). Deletions cut 1 base from V and 6 bases from J, with 7 bases between. This CDR3 reads CASSLDSPEQYF. In nucleotides, the CDR3 is TGTGCCAGCAGCTTAGATTCGCCCGAGCAGTACTTC.

The chain joins TRBV4-2 to TRBJ1-3; weak D call: TRBD1 (6 bases). CDR3 length: 16 residues. Germline assignment: CDR1 LGHNA and CDR2 YNFKEQ. With 1 base removed from V and 0 bases from J, the gap between germline ends came to 10 bases. The CDR3 loop reads CASSQAGGASGNTIYF. As DNA, the CDR3 is TGTGCCAGCAGCCAAGCGGGGGGCGCCTCTGGAAACACCATATATTTT.

The chain combines TRBV7-3 with TRBJ2-7; 7 positions agree with TRBD1. CDR1 and CDR2 from the germline V gene are SGHTA and FQGTGA. J gave up 5 bases and V 5 bases, and 12 bases lay outside the gene matches. The CDR3 spans 15 residues. The DNA for the CDR3 is TGTGCCAGCAGCCGGGACGGCACAGGGGCGCACGAGCAGTACTTC. This gives the protein CASSRDGTGAHEQYF.

V gene TRBV14 combines with J gene TRBJ1-3; D might be TRBD1 (6 bases). V was trimmed by 4 bases and J by 2 bases, leaving 18 bases between them. This CDR3 spans 17 amino acids. CDR1 is SGHDN and CDR2 is FVKESK in the germline V gene. In nucleotides, the CDR3 is TGTGCCAGCAGCCCCCGGGCAGGGGTCCGGACTGGAAACACCATATATTTT. Its protein product is CASSPRAGVRTGNTIYF.

The rearrangement joins TRBV29-1 to TRBJ2-7; D is perhaps TRBD1 (8 bases). The germline gives CDR1 SQVTM, CDR2 ANQGSEA. The CDR3 covers 14 residues. The V and J ends lost 6 bases and 4 bases respectively, with 19 bases between them. The chain's CDR3 is CSVSFGQGGYEQYF. The CDR3 bases are TGCAGCGTCTCCTTTGGACAGGGAGGGTACGAGCAGTACTTC.

The genes are TRBV7-2 and TRBJ2-3, with unresolved D. Per germline, CDR1 SGHTA and CDR2 FQGNSA. Trimming took off 5 bases at V and 2 bases at J, with 11 bases between the two ends. CDR3 length: 14 residues. CDR3 bases: TGTGCCAGCAGCACCGCCCAACCCACAGATACGCAGTATTTT. Its translation is CASSTAQPTDTQYF.

This clone was picked up one time. The V gene is TRBV2, the J gene TRBJ2-1; D is unresolved. This CDR3 contains 14 residues. V lost 6 bases to trimming and J lost 7 bases, with 16 bases between them. Germline CDR1 and CDR2: SNHLY and FYNNEI. The CDR3 reads CASSQSRTTNEQFF. The CDR3 bases are TGTGCCAGCAGCCAGTCCCGGACCACGAATGAGCAGTTCTTC.

V usage is TRBV19 and J usage is TRBJ1-1; 9 nucleotides align to TRBD1. V dropped 6 bases and J dropped 3; count of bases not matched to a gene: 2. Germline loops: CDR1 LNHDA, CDR2 SQIVND (reference sequence). This CDR3 has 13 amino acids. CDR3 loop: CASRGQGYTEAFF. CDR3 sequence (DNA): TGTGCCAGTAGGGGACAGGGTTACACTGAAGCTTTCTTT.

The chain employs TRBV19 and TRBJ2-2; D is tentatively TRBD1 or TRBD2 (7 bases each). The V end was cut by 6 bases, the J end by 6 bases, with 17 bases between. CDR3 length: 15 amino acids. CDR1 is LNHDA, CDR2 SQIVND, per germline (reference sequence). The CDR3 reads CASRDAAGGAGELFF. The CDR3 nucleotides are TGTGCCAGTAGGGACGCAGCAGGGGGGGCCGGGGAGCTGTTTTTT.

The rearrangement joins TRBV29-1 to TRBJ1-2; 8 positions agree with TRBD1. This CDR3 is 11 amino acids long. With 4 bases clipped from V and 14 bases from J, the junction kept 9 bases outside the gene matches. Germline CDR1 is SQVTM and CDR2 is ANQGSEA. CDR3 DNA: TGCAGCGTTGTGGGCAGGGGGCGCAGGACCTTC. Protein: CSVVGRGRRTF.